The T cell receptor beta chain described here comes from a study of control samples from healthy donors and cancer patients. Profiled with immunoSEQ multiplex PCR; TCRdb holds only in-frame clones, not every one. The sample records 70,000 to 95,000 clones, approximately 87% being singletons. Germline loops: CDR1 SEHNR, CDR2 FQNEAQ (reference sequence). V dropped 5 bases and J dropped 6; count of bases not matched to a gene: 6. The CDR3 runs 13 residues. The sample taken for sequencing was blood. The rearrangement links TRBV7-9 to TRBJ1-2; 7 bases align to TRBD1. The origin of this receptor is a man aged 45 to 65 in good health. CDR3 DNA sequence: TGTGCCAGCAGCCCGCCGGGACAGCATGGCTACACCTTC. This sequence encodes CASSPPGQHGYTF.